The 5 T cell receptor beta chains below all came from one sample that was sequenced in a study of shared clonotypes between healthy human individuals. The naive CD8 fraction comprised CD45RO-negative cells positively selected for CCR7 and excluded terminally differentiated effector memory CD45RA+ cells. The repertoire was sequenced with immunoSEQ multiplex PCR; TCRdb's copy has only in-frame clones and lacks some. The sample has hundreds of thousands of clones, 96% seen once. The specimen was naive CD8+ T cells sorted from blood. All receptors come from a woman aged 25 to 45 in good health.

V usage is TRBV4-2 and J usage is TRBJ2-3; maybe TRBD2 (5 bases). The CDR3 contains 17 residues. With 0 bases removed from V and 7 bases from J, the gap between germline ends came to 20 bases. Germline V gene sequence: CDR1 LGHNA, CDR2 YNFKEQ. CDR3 coding DNA: TGTGCCAGCAGCCAAGAAAGAAGCGGTACCATTTCATATACGCAGTATTTT. Amino acids: CASSQERSGTISYTQYF.

This clone appeared once. CDR3 nucleotide sequence: TGTGCCAGCAGCTCTCGTACTAGCGGGTTCCAAGAGACCCAGTACTTC. This encodes CASSSRTSGFQETQYF. This rearrangement joins TRBV5-4 to TRBJ2-5; TRBD2 aligns across 9 bases. J gave up 1 base and V 3 bases, and 7 bases lay outside the gene matches. Germline assignment: CDR1 SGHNT and CDR2 YYREEE (reference sequence). CDR3 size: 16 residues.

The V gene is TRBV7-8, the J gene TRBJ1-4; the match to TRBD1 covers 10 bases. Per the germline V gene, CDR1 is SGHVS and CDR2 is FQNEAQ. The J segment lost 8 bases and the V segment lost 5 bases, leaving 20 bases of the junction unmatched. This CDR3 spans 19 amino acids. The CDR3, as DNA: TGTGCCAGCAGCCCTGGGACAGGGGTTTCCAATCCCAATAGGGAAAAACTGTTTTTT. Translation gives CASSPGTGVSNPNREKLFF. The entire variable domain, with the rest obtained from reference TRBV7-8 and TRBJ1-4, is as follows: GAGVSQSPRYKVAKRGQDVALRCDPISGHVSLFWYQQALGQGPEFLTYFQNEAQLDKSGLPSDRFFAERPEGSVSTLKIQRTQQEDSAVYLCASSPGTGVSNPNREKLFFGSGTQLSVL.

J is TRBJ2-1 and V is TRBV5-1, with 9 bases lining up with TRBD1. The CDR3 covers 15 residues. Germline trimming cut 2 bases from V and 4 bases from J; bases unmatched to any gene: 4. The germline V gene has CDR1 SGHRS and CDR2 YFSETQ. The CDR3 reads CASSFDRGFYNEQFF. The CDR3 coding sequence is TGCGCCAGCAGCTTTGACAGGGGGTTTTACAATGAGCAGTTCTTC.

V and J are TRBV5-6 and TRBJ2-2; 9 nucleotides agree with TRBD1. Germline CDR1 is SGHDT and CDR2 is YYEEEE. The CDR3 sequence is 16 residues long. With 0 bases clipped from V and 3 bases from J, the junction kept 3 bases outside the gene matches. CDR3 in amino acids: CASSLDGTGYTGELFF. CDR3 bases: TGTGCCAGCAGCTTGGATGGGACAGGGTACACCGGGGAGCTGTTTTTT.